Each of the 30 T cell receptor beta chains below was sequenced from the same sample in a study of a mutant IDH1 vaccine in newly diagnosed glioma. Time point meaning: week 11, during vaccination. Topical imiquimod was applied with each vaccine dose, which held 300 ug of mutant IDH1 20-mer peptide. No antigen has been identified for these receptors. Clones were sequenced by immunoSEQ multiplex PCR, and TCRdb holds only the in-frame ones, with some missing. The table has some 120,000 clones, roughly 77% seen once; the top ten hold 4.5% to 6%. Sequencing used PBMCs, obtained from a glioma patient whose treatment included an IDH1 peptide vaccine. These receptors all stem from a man between 35 and 55 years old with glioma.

The chain recombines TRBV11-2 with TRBJ2-5; D may be TRBD1 (7 bases). The CDR3 spans 13 residues. The V end was cut by 8 bases, the J end by 7 bases, with 17 bases between. In germline, CDR1 is SGHAT, CDR2 FQNNGV. Here the CDR3 DNA reads TGTGCCAGCCGCCAGGGGGGCTCGGGGACCCAGTACTTC. This gives the protein CASRQGGSGTQYF.

The chain carries TRBV7-9 and TRBJ2-7, with unresolved D. The V and J ends lost 5 bases and 1 base respectively, with 3 bases between them. This CDR3 has 11 residues. The germline V gene encodes CDR1 SEHNR and CDR2 FQNEAQ (reference sequence). The DNA for the CDR3 is TGTGCCAGCAGCCGTTCCTACGAGCAGTACTTC. Translating it yields CASSRSYEQYF.

The rearrangement uses TRBV27 and TRBJ1-5; TRBD1 might be the D (6 bases). V shed 8 bases and J shed 2 bases, with 13 bases lying between them. This CDR3 has 14 amino acids. Germline V lookup: CDR1 MNHEY, CDR2 SMNVEV (reference sequence). The CDR3 nucleotides are TGTGCCAGCGGGTGGACAGTCGGCAATCAGCCCCAGCATTTT. This encodes CASGWTVGNQPQHF.

J is TRBJ1-6 and V is TRBV6-5; no reliable D call. Looked up from germline, CDR1 is MNHEY and CDR2 is SVGAGI. CDR3 length: 13 residues. Trimming shortened V by 5 bases and J by 9 bases, and 11 bases separated the two germline ends. CDR3 nucleotide sequence: TGTGCCAGCAGTCCCAACCTGGGTTCACCCCTCCACTTT. Its protein is CASSPNLGSPLHF.

The chain joins TRBV27 to TRBJ2-3; D possibly corresponds to TRBD1 (5 bases). Looked up from germline, CDR1 is MNHEY and CDR2 is SMNVEV (reference sequence). V lost 7 bases to trimming and J lost 4 bases, with 18 bases between them. This CDR3 has 15 amino acids. Here the CDR3 DNA reads TGTGCCAGCATCGAAGAGTGGGGCCGTCCAGATACGCAGTATTTT. Its protein is CASIEEWGRPDTQYF.

In regard to this clone: One end of the junction varies from germline; a read error may be responsible. The chain joins TRBV7-7 to TRBJ2-7; D call uncertain. CDR3 length equals 13 residues. Germline V gene data show CDR1 as SSHAT and CDR2 as FNYEAQ (reference sequence). CDR3 nucleotides: TGTGCTAGCAGCCTTACTCTAGGGCACGAGCAGTACTTC. Amino acids: CASSLTLGHEQYF.

The chain joins TRBV6-4 to TRBJ2-3; D may be TRBD2 (6 bases). The CDR3 spans 14 residues. Trimming shortened V by 3 bases and J by 6 bases, and 13 bases separated the two germline ends. CDR1 MRHNA and CDR2 SNTAGT come from the germline V gene. CDR3 region: CASSDSGDTDTQYF. Written as DNA, the CDR3 is TGTGCCAGCAGTGATTCGGGAGACACCGATACGCAGTATTTT.

The chain uses TRBV7-2 and TRBJ1-2; 9 bases align to TRBD1. V trimming: 1 base; J trimming: 8 bases; junction bases outside the gene matches: 5. Germline V CDR1 and CDR2: SGHTA, FQGNSA. This CDR3 has 14 residues. CDR3 DNA sequence: TGTGCCAGCAGCTTAGATCGGACAGGGGTAGGCTACACCTTC. Encoded protein: CASSLDRTGVGYTF.

The genes are TRBV5-1 and TRBJ2-5; perhaps D is TRBD1 or TRBD2 (5 bases each). There are 15 residues in the CDR3. Trimming pared 5 bases from V and 1 base from J, leaving 15 bases between. Germline V gene lookup returns CDR1 SGHRS and CDR2 YFSETQ. The CDR3 DNA is TGCGCCAGCAGTTTTTACCGGGGCCGCCAAGAGACCCAGTACTTC. Protein: CASSFYRGRQETQYF.

CDR3 loop: CASSPSGGRTDTQYF. In DNA, the CDR3 is TGTGCCAGCTCACCATCCGGAGGGCGGACAGATACGCAGTATTTT. The chain couples TRBV18 to TRBJ2-3, with a weak D call TRBD2 (6 bases). Trimming took off 2 bases at V and 3 bases at J, with 12 bases between the two ends. CDR1 and CDR2 (germline): KGHSH, LQKENI. The CDR3 spans 15 residues.

The chain combines TRBV7-3 with TRBJ2-1, with D perhaps TRBD2 (6 bases). CDR3 length: 18 amino acids. Germline V gene data show CDR1 as SGHTA and CDR2 as FQGTGA. Trimming removed 5 bases from V and 0 bases from J, with 20 bases in between. As DNA, the CDR3 is TGTGCCAGCAGCCCAAGCGGGTCGCACCACAGCTCCTACAATGAGCAGTTCTTC. This translates into CASSPSGSHHSSYNEQFF. The full variable domain, rest sourced from reference TRBV7-3 and TRBJ2-1, is GAGVSQTPSNKVTEKGKYVELRCDPISGHTALYWYRQSLGQGPEFLIYFQGTGAADDSGLPNDRFFAVRPEGSVSTLKIQRTERGDSAVYLCASSPSGSHHSSYNEQFFGPGTRLTVL.

The chain employs TRBV27 and TRBJ2-1, with 7 nucleotides matching TRBD2. Trimming took 1 base from V and 4 from J; bases not matched to a gene: 7. CDR1 is MNHEY and CDR2 is SMNVEV in the germline V gene (reference sequence). The CDR3 loop spans 16 amino acids. The CDR3 protein is CASSLWGGSWYNEQFF. The CDR3 DNA is TGTGCCAGCAGTTTATGGGGCGGGAGTTGGTACAATGAGCAGTTCTTC.

The chain joins TRBV5-4 to TRBJ2-5; 8 bases fit TRBD2. Germline-derived CDR1 and CDR2 are SGHNT and YYREEE (reference sequence). V lost 4 bases and J lost 11; bases outside the gene matches: 10. This CDR3 has 13 amino acids. The CDR3 coding sequence is TGTGCCAGCAGCAAGGCGGGGGGCAGGGAGCAGTACTTC. Translating gives CASSKAGGREQYF.

V usage is TRBV11-2 and J usage is TRBJ1-6; D remains ambiguous. Germline-derived CDR1 and CDR2 are SGHAT and FQNNGV. The V and J ends lost 1 base and 7 bases respectively, with 8 bases between them. The CDR3 length is 14 residues. Written as DNA, the CDR3 is TGTGCCAGCAGCTTAGTGGTGGCGAATTCACCCCTCCACTTT. Its protein is CASSLVVANSPLHF.

The CDR3 DNA is TGTGCCAGCAGTTTTGGGCAGGTCTCCGAGCAGTACTTC. It specifies CASSFGQVSEQYF. This sequence joins TRBV27 and TRBJ2-7; D call uncertain. The CDR3 consists of 13 residues. Germline V gene sequence: CDR1 MNHEY, CDR2 SMNVEV (reference sequence). Trimming removed 3 bases at V and 6 bases at J, with 12 bases between.

The gene calls are TRBV19 and TRBJ2-3; tentatively, D is TRBD2 (5 bases). With 5 bases removed from V and 4 bases from J, the gap between germline ends came to 7 bases. The CDR3 totals 12 residues. Germline V gene lookup returns CDR1 LNHDA and CDR2 SQIVND (reference sequence). CDR3 nucleotides: TGTGCCAGTAGTTACGGGGCAGATACGCAGTATTTT. This codes for CASSYGADTQYF.

The V and J genes are TRBV7-2 and TRBJ2-7; 10 nucleotides agree with TRBD2. The CDR3 contains 14 residues. Germline-derived CDR1 and CDR2 are SGHTA and FQGNSA. The J segment lost 6 bases and the V segment lost 5 bases, leaving 7 bases of the junction unmatched. The CDR3 DNA reads TGTGCCAGCAGCCAGAGCGGGGGGGCGGGCGAGCAGTACTTC. Translated, it gives CASSQSGGAGEQYF.

This clone has just one count. This chain joins TRBV2 and TRBJ1-1; D is uncertain. The CDR3 is 12 residues long. The germline CDR1 and CDR2 sequences are SNHLY and FYNNEI. V was cut by 8 bases and J by 6 bases, with 13 bases left in between. Here the CDR3 DNA reads TGTGCCAGCGATAGAGGGTACGCTGAAGCTTTCTTT. Translating it yields CASDRGYAEAFF.

This rearrangement joins TRBV9 to TRBJ2-1; D assignment may be TRBD1 or TRBD2 (5 bases each). This CDR3 has 14 residues. The germline V gene encodes CDR1 SGDLS and CDR2 YYNGEE. Trimming took off 3 bases at V and 7 bases at J, with 14 bases between the two ends. CDR3 DNA: TGTGCCAGCAGCGCCGGGACGCCGGGGAATGAGCAGTTCTTC. It yields the protein CASSAGTPGNEQFF. The complete variable domain, with remaining parts taken from reference TRBV9 and TRBJ2-1, reads DSGVTQTPKHLITATGQRVTLRCSPRSGDLSVYWYQQSLDQGLQFLIQYYNGEERAKGNILERFSAQQFPDLHSELNLSSLELGDSALYFCASSAGTPGNEQFFGPGTRLTVL.

The V call is TRBV11-1, the J call TRBJ2-5; D possibly uses TRBD1 or TRBD2 (6 bases each). The V gene's germline CDR1 is SGHAT and CDR2 FQDESV (reference sequence). Deletions cut 7 bases from V and 4 bases from J, with 16 bases between. The CDR3 covers 14 residues. CDR3 nucleotide sequence: TGTGCCAGCACCCCCGCCAGGGGAGGAGAGACCCAGTACTTC. Protein product: CASTPARGGETQYF.

The rearrangement joins TRBV4-2 to TRBJ2-5; 12 bases match TRBD1. V dropped 1 base and J dropped 4; count of bases not matched to a gene: 4. This CDR3 contains 16 residues. Germline V gene lookup returns CDR1 LGHNA and CDR2 YNFKEQ. The CDR3 sequence is CASSQGGQGAGETQYF. Written as DNA, the CDR3 is TGTGCCAGCAGCCAAGGGGGACAGGGGGCTGGAGAGACCCAGTACTTC.

This chain connects TRBV10-3 to TRBJ2-2; D ambiguous. The CDR3 loop spans 13 amino acids. Trimming removed 7 bases at V and 6 bases at J, with 12 bases between. Germline CDR1 and CDR2: ENHRY and SYGVKD. CDR3 sequence reads: CAITATPSGELFF. The CDR3 DNA reads as TGTGCCATCACGGCGACTCCCTCCGGGGAGCTGTTTTTT.

The chain has TRBV28 and TRBJ2-1, with D unresolved. The CDR3 covers 16 residues. With 3 bases removed from V and 0 bases from J, the gap between germline ends came to 12 bases. CDR1 is MDHEN and CDR2 is SYDVKM in the germline V gene. The CDR3 here is CASSLSRSVSYNEQFF. CDR3 DNA sequence: TGTGCCAGCAGTTTGAGTAGGAGCGTCTCCTACAATGAGCAGTTCTTC.

The chain joins TRBV7-2 to TRBJ1-2; D remains ambiguous. This CDR3 spans 13 amino acids. V was pared by 1 base and J by 8 bases, with 11 bases between. Germline lookup yields CDR1 SGHTA and CDR2 FQGNSA. The DNA for the CDR3 is TGTGCCAGCAGCTTAGAGCAGGCTCTCGGCTACACCTTC. It codes for CASSLEQALGYTF.

This chain's CDR3 is CASSPPSNEQFF. CDR3 nucleotides: TGTGCCAGTAGCCCCCCTAGCAATGAGCAGTTCTTC. The chain uses TRBV19 and TRBJ2-1; D remains ambiguous. The V end lost 6 bases, the J end lost 6 bases, and 9 bases lay between the germline ends. The CDR3 totals 12 residues. Germline V gives CDR1 LNHDA, CDR2 SQIVND (reference sequence).

This clone was seen a handful of times. The chain employs TRBV10-2 and TRBJ1-2; 7 bases match TRBD1. The J segment lost 4 bases and the V segment lost 8 bases, leaving 4 bases of the junction unmatched. The CDR3 runs to 12 residues. Germline V lookup: CDR1 WSHSY, CDR2 SAAADI. In DNA form, the CDR3 reads TGCGCCAGCCGTGGACAGGTCTATGGCTACACCTTC. Translating it yields CASRGQVYGYTF.

CDR3 DNA sequence: TGTGCCAGCAGTTCCAACTTGGACAGCTACGAGCAGTACTTC. Translated, it gives CASSSNLDSYEQYF. The chain employs TRBV6-5 and TRBJ2-7; weak D call: TRBD1 (6 bases). Per germline, CDR1 MNHEY and CDR2 SVGAGI. The CDR3 contains 14 residues. Trimming took off 4 bases at V and 3 bases at J, with 13 bases between the two ends.

The chain uses TRBV4-3 and TRBJ1-2; TRBD1 is a possible D gene (5 bases). V was cut by 0 bases and J by 10 bases, with 24 bases left in between. This CDR3 spans 17 amino acids. CDR1 and CDR2 from the germline V gene are LGHNA and YSLEER. In DNA form, the CDR3 reads TGCGCCAGCAGCCAAGATTTCTCGGGGGAACCCTCGCTGTCCTACACCTTC. Amino acid sequence: CASSQDFSGEPSLSYTF.

V usage is TRBV19 and J usage is TRBJ1-6; D gene ambiguous. The CDR3 covers 15 residues. In germline, CDR1 is LNHDA, CDR2 SQIVND (reference sequence). Trimming removed 7 bases from V and 7 bases from J, with 17 bases in between. The CDR3: CASNPSAGLNSPLHF. CDR3 DNA: TGTGCCAGTAACCCGTCGGCCGGACTCAATTCACCCCTCCACTTT. The full variable domain, rest sourced from reference TRBV19 and TRBJ1-6, is DGGITQSPKYLFRKEGQNVTLSCEQNLNHDAMYWYRQDPGQGLRLIYYSQIVNDFQKGDIAEGYSVSREKKESFPLTVTSAQKNPTAFYLCASNPSAGLNSPLHFGNGTRLTVT.

This chain connects TRBV11-3 to TRBJ2-3, with 10 bases aligning to TRBD2. Per the germline V gene, CDR1 is SGHNT and CDR2 is YENEEA. J gave up 3 bases and V 0 bases, and 12 bases lay outside the gene matches. The CDR3 runs 19 residues. CDR3 in DNA: TGTGCCAGCAGCTTAGACGGTGGGAGCGGGGGGGCATCGACAGATACGCAGTATTTT. It encodes CASSLDGGSGGASTDTQYF.